Shown below are 25 T cell receptor beta chains from a single sample sequenced in a study of blood T cell repertoires in COVID-19 (dated by TCRdb to between 2020 and 2021). The library came from the immunoSEQ multiplex PCR assay. TCRdb limited this immuneACCESS table to in-frame rearrangements with V and J called. A share of clones is missing; checked studies link under half to unresolved V genes, and the rest is unexplained. For this sample there are about 60,000 clones; 65% to 90% appear just once. About 6.9% of the sample is in the top ten clones. Sequences were obtained from peripheral blood. The receptors were sampled from a man aged 60-69 years with acute or convalescent COVID-19.

This clone ranks as medium-sized. This rearrangement joins TRBV7-8 to TRBJ1-6, with TRBD1 matching over 7 bases. Germline CDR1 is SGHVS and CDR2 is FQNEAQ. V gave up 6 bases and J gave up 8 bases; unmatched junction bases: 10. The CDR3 is 15 residues long. CDR3 region: CASRLNRDSYSPLHF. DNA of the CDR3: TGTGCCAGCAGGCTAAACCGGGACAGCTATTCACCCCTCCACTTT.

The J gene is TRBJ1-5, the V gene TRBV2, with D possibly TRBD1 on 6 matching bases. V lost 10 bases to trimming and J lost 1 base, with 17 bases between them. The CDR3 spans 15 residues. Germline loops: CDR1 SNHLY, CDR2 FYNNEI. For the CDR3, the DNA is TGTGCCACCCAGGATCAGGGGAAAAGCAATCAGCCCCAGCATTTT. Translating gives CATQDQGKSNQPQHF.

The J gene is TRBJ1-6, the V gene TRBV5-1, with 7 bases fitting TRBD1. Germline V lookup: CDR1 SGHRS, CDR2 YFSETQ. J gave up 7 bases and V 3 bases, and 4 bases lay outside the gene matches. The CDR3 is made up of 14 amino acids. The CDR3 is CASSSGTENSPLHF. CDR3 sequence (DNA): TGCGCCAGCAGCTCCGGGACAGAGAATTCACCCCTCCACTTT.

This clone was picked up a small number of times. Here the CDR3 reads CASSARSLGNQPQHF. The CDR3 nucleotides read TGTGCCAGCAGTGCCCGGTCCCTTGGCAATCAGCCCCAGCATTTT. The chain couples TRBV2 to TRBJ1-5; D not certain. V was clipped by 4 bases and J by 2 bases, with 12 bases between them. This CDR3 is 15 amino acids long. The germline gives CDR1 SNHLY, CDR2 FYNNEI. Together with reference TRBV2 and TRBJ1-5, the CDR3 gives the full variable domain: EPEVTQTPSHQVTQMGQEVILRCVPISNHLYFYWYRQILGQKVEFLVSFYNNEISEKSEIFDDQFSVERPDGSNFTLKIRSTKLEDSAMYFCASSARSLGNQPQHFGDGTRLSIL.

V gene TRBV10-3 combines with J gene TRBJ1-2; 10 bases fit TRBD1. The V segment lost 4 bases and the J segment 2 bases; nucleotides outside the gene matches: 1. There are 14 residues in the CDR3. CDR1 and CDR2 from the germline V gene are ENHRY and SYGVKD. CDR3 amino acids: CAISGTGGNYGYTF. Here the CDR3 DNA reads TGTGCCATCAGTGGGACAGGGGGAAACTATGGCTACACCTTC.

V is TRBV7-9 and J is TRBJ1-3, with D tentatively TRBD1 (6 bases). CDR3 length: 17 residues. Deletions cut 4 bases from V and 0 bases from J, with 16 bases between. CDR1 and CDR2 (germline): SEHNR, FQNEAQ (reference sequence). CDR3 DNA: TGTGCCAGCAGCTCATTCGCCGGGGACAACTCTGGAAACACCATATATTTT. The encoded protein is CASSSFAGDNSGNTIYF. The complete variable domain, with remaining parts taken from reference TRBV7-9 and TRBJ1-3, reads DTGVSQNPRHKITKRGQNVTFRCDPISEHNRLYWYRQTLGQGPEFLTYFQNEAQLEKSRLLSDRFSAERPKGSFSTLEIQRTEQGDSAMYLCASSSFAGDNSGNTIYFGEGSWLTVV.

A few counts support this clone. V gene TRBV4-1 combines with J gene TRBJ2-3; TRBD1 aligns across 9 bases. Losses at the gene ends were 1 base for V and 2 bases for J; bases not matched to a gene: 13. From germline, CDR1 is MGHRA and CDR2 YSYEKL. The CDR3 sequence is 19 residues long. The CDR3 DNA reads as TGCGCCAGCAGCCAAGGGATTATTACAGGGGGCTCCGCCACAGATACGCAGTATTTT. Translated, it gives CASSQGIITGGSATDTQYF.

This clone was counted once. This chain joins TRBV6-4 and TRBJ2-7; 8 nucleotides agree with TRBD1. CDR3 length: 13 amino acids. The V gene's germline CDR1 is MRHNA and CDR2 SNTAGT. The trim removed 7 bases at V and 5 bases at J, leaving 7 bases unmatched. CDR3 sequence reads: CASNDRGSNEQYV. The CDR3 nucleotides are TGTGCCAGCAACGACAGGGGATCCAACGAGCAGTACGTC.

V is TRBV5-1 and J is TRBJ1-6; D gene unclear. The CDR3 runs to 14 residues. Per the germline V gene, CDR1 is SGHRS and CDR2 is YFSETQ. V lost 0 bases and J 8 bases, leaving 9 bases between the germline ends. The DNA of the CDR3 is TGCGCCAGCAGCTTGGTCCAGGAGGATTCACCCCTCCACTTT. As protein: CASSLVQEDSPLHF.

CDR3: CASTQGFEAFF. The CDR3 nucleotides are TGTGCCAGCACGCAGGGTTTTGAAGCTTTCTTT. The chain carries TRBV7-9 and TRBJ1-1, with a tentative D call TRBD1 (5 bases). The germline CDR1 and CDR2 sequences are SEHNR and FQNEAQ (reference sequence). The V end lost 7 bases, the J end lost 7 bases, and 10 bases lay between the germline ends. This CDR3 is 11 amino acids long.

V and J are TRBV6-2 or TRBV6-3 and TRBJ1-1; the D gene is possibly TRBD1 (6 bases). The germline gives CDR1 MNHEY, CDR2 SVGEGT. The CDR3 consists of 12 residues. Trimming shortened V by 5 bases and J by 6 bases, and 10 bases separated the two germline ends. The CDR3 region has the DNA TGTGCCAGCAGTCCAGGGGCCCCTGAAGCTTTCTTT. It encodes CASSPGAPEAFF.

The rearrangement uses TRBV4-3 and TRBJ2-1, with 11 bases matching TRBD2. Per the germline V gene, CDR1 is LGHNA and CDR2 is YSLEER. V dropped 3 bases and J dropped 3; count of bases not matched to a gene: 1. This CDR3 has 15 residues. The CDR3 DNA is TGCGCCAGCAGCCAGCTAGCGGGGGGCTACAATGAGCAGTTCTTC. The encoded protein is CASSQLAGGYNEQFF.

The chain combines TRBV11-3 with TRBJ1-5; 7 bases agree with TRBD1. Trimming took 6 bases from V and 0 from J; bases not matched to a gene: 5. Germline V CDR1 and CDR2: SGHNT, YENEEA. CDR3 length equals 15 residues. The CDR3, as DNA: TGTGCCAGCAGACGGGGACAGAATAGCAATCAGCCCCAGCATTTT. This translates into CASRRGQNSNQPQHF.

The chain combines TRBV7-2 with TRBJ1-2; the match to TRBD1 covers 8 bases. Germline CDR1 reads SGHTA; CDR2 reads FQGNSA. After removal of 4 bases from V and 8 bases from J, the junction contained 9 bases not matched to a gene. The CDR3 runs to 14 residues. The chain's CDR3 is CASSSTQGAGGYTF. The CDR3 region has the DNA TGTGCCAGCAGCTCCACTCAGGGGGCAGGGGGCTACACCTTC.

The chain has TRBV30 and TRBJ1-5; D uncertain. Germline-derived CDR1 and CDR2 are GTSNPN and SVGIG (reference sequence). V lost 3 bases to trimming and J lost 0 bases, with 12 bases between them. CDR3 length: 15 amino acids. CDR3 loop: CAWSGASHSNQPQHF. DNA of the CDR3: TGTGCCTGGAGCGGAGCGTCCCATAGCAATCAGCCCCAGCATTTT. The whole variable domain, filled in from reference TRBV30 and TRBJ1-5, reads SQTIHQWPATLVQPVGSPLSLECTVEGTSNPNLYWYRQAAGRGLQLLFYSVGIGQISSEVPQNLSASRPQDRQFILSSKKLLLSDSGFYLCAWSGASHSNQPQHFGDGTRLSIL.

The chain is built from TRBV11-3 and TRBJ1-1; D is unresolved. The V end lost 5 bases, the J end lost 4 bases, and 8 bases lay between the germline ends. CDR3 length equals 12 residues. CDR1 and CDR2 (germline): SGHNT, YENEEA. The CDR3 DNA reads TGTGCCAGCAGCCACGCGGGCACTGAAGCTTTCTTT. Protein: CASSHAGTEAFF. Looking up the rest from reference TRBV11-3 and TRBJ1-1 gives the full variable domain: EAGVVQSPRYKIIEKKQPVAFWCNPISGHNTLYWYLQNLGQGPELLIRYENEEAVDDSQLPKDRFSAERLKGVDSTLKIQPAELGDSAVYLCASSHAGTEAFFGQGTRLTVV.

The V and J genes are TRBV3-1 (or the pseudogene TRBV3-2) and TRBJ1-6; D gene unclear. Per germline, CDR1 LGHDT and CDR2 YNNKEL (reference sequence). Trimming pared 6 bases from V and 0 bases from J, leaving 18 bases between. The CDR3 is 18 residues long. The CDR3 protein is CASSPTGMGSSYNSPLHF. The CDR3 DNA is TGTGCCAGCAGTCCAACCGGGATGGGGAGCTCCTATAATTCACCCCTCCACTTT.

The genes are TRBV6-5 and TRBJ1-6, with 7 bases aligning to TRBD1. Germline V gives CDR1 MNHEY, CDR2 SVGAGI. The V segment lost 9 bases and the J segment 0 bases; nucleotides outside the gene matches: 5. The CDR3 sequence is 15 residues long. The CDR3 reads CASISGGSYNSPLHF. CDR3 DNA: TGTGCCAGTATTTCAGGGGGCTCCTATAATTCACCCCTCCACTTT.

The chain recombines TRBV19 with TRBJ1-2, with D uncertain. The CDR3 is made up of 16 amino acids. Trimming took 2 bases from V and 0 from J, leaving 13 bases between them. Germline V gene data show CDR1 as LNHDA and CDR2 as SQIVND (reference sequence). This chain's CDR3 is CASSILPGGTNYGYTF. CDR3 DNA sequence: TGTGCCAGTAGTATATTGCCAGGAGGAACTAACTATGGCTACACCTTC.

V usage is TRBV19 and J usage is TRBJ1-2, with D possibly matching TRBD1 (6 bases). The CDR3 has 14 residues. Trimming stripped 5 bases from V and 3 bases from J, with 13 bases between. Germline CDR1 LNHDA, CDR2 SQIVND (reference sequence). Here the CDR3 reads CASSLGQRDYGYTF. Written as DNA, the CDR3 is TGTGCCAGTAGTCTCGGACAGAGGGACTATGGCTACACCTTC.

The genes are TRBV6-6 and TRBJ1-6; TRBD1 matches at 8 bases. With V trimmed by 8 bases and J by 7 bases, 4 bases remained unmatched. The germline gives CDR1 MNHNY, CDR2 SVGAGI (reference sequence). CDR3 length: 13 residues. CDR3 sequence reads: CASGTGGNSPLHF. The CDR3, as DNA: TGTGCCAGCGGAACAGGGGGAAATTCACCCCTCCACTTT.

The gene calls are TRBV24-1 and TRBJ2-1; maybe TRBD2 (6 bases). Germline CDR1 KGHDR, CDR2 SFDVKD. Trimming removed 1 base at V and 10 bases at J, with 13 bases between. CDR3 length: 14 amino acids. The CDR3 protein is CATSDFGGISEQFF. DNA of the CDR3: TGTGCCACCAGTGATTTCGGCGGGATTAGCGAGCAGTTCTTC.

The gene calls are TRBV3-1 (or the pseudogene TRBV3-2) and TRBJ1-1, with a possible D match to TRBD1 (5 bases). V lost 1 base, J lost 6 bases, and 9 bases lay in between. The germline V gene has CDR1 LGHDT and CDR2 YNNKEL (reference sequence). This CDR3 region has 13 residues. CDR3 sequence (DNA): TGTGCCAGCAGCCAAGGGGGGAGGGCTGAAGCTTTCTTT. It encodes CASSQGGRAEAFF.

This clone was detected a few times. The chain uses TRBV5-5 and TRBJ1-1; a possible D gene is TRBD1 (5 bases). The V gene lost 4 bases and the J gene lost 4 bases, with 20 bases spanning the gap. Germline V lookup: CDR1 SGHKS, CDR2 YYEKEE (reference sequence). CDR3 length equals 16 residues. The CDR3 here is CASSLTPGRQGTEAFF. The CDR3 region has the DNA TGTGCCAGCAGCCTTACCCCCGGACGGCAGGGCACTGAAGCTTTCTTT.

The chain links TRBV5-8 to TRBJ2-1; 8 positions match TRBD1. Trimming took 0 bases from V and 7 from J; bases not matched to a gene: 3. This CDR3 region has 14 residues. CDR1 and CDR2 (germline): SGHTS, YDEGEE. This chain's CDR3 is CASSLGTGRNEQFF. CDR3 nucleotides: TGTGCCAGCAGCTTGGGGACAGGGAGGAATGAGCAGTTCTTC.